This paragraph reports one T cell receptor (beta chain). This clonotype was observed a few times. Its antigen remains unidentified. No base-level quality is on record; no much larger clone is a single base apart. The library was produced with PCR. Data came from an Illumina HiSeq 2500. Unique molecular identifiers were incorporated into TCR beta cDNA libraries to reduce PCR and sequencing biases. Roughly 500,000 cDNA molecules were obtained for every 1 to 10 million input T cells, so each molecule roughly corresponded to one T cell. The same protocol used for the earlier healthy control dataset was applied to prepare and sequence the patient libraries. Samples belonging to the same batch were prepared together, multiplexed and sequenced on a shared HiSeq lane. Concerning the study's data processing: MIGEC handled the raw barcoded reads, throwing out single-read molecular identifier groups before consensus assembly and CDR3 extraction. VDJtools was used for post-analysis of the clonotype tables, and diversity was normalized by down-sampling every dataset to the size of the smallest sample. In repertoire overlap clustering, CDR3 amino acid sequences, but not nucleotide sequences, were matched to correct batch-related cross-sample contamination. TCRdb reprocessed the public reads (quality trimming at Q25 with fastp, clone calling with MiXCR) and kept in-frame beta chains. Each entry merges the rows of one CDR3 protein and shows their most common DNA and genes. The V and J calls follow TCRdb's processing rather than the paper's. The sample table records hundreds of thousands of distinct CDR3 sequences; around 50% of these occur just once. The top ten clones comprise 4.6% of the sample.

This sample was included in a study of post-analysis software for immune sequencing data (dated by TCRdb to the mid-2010s). A note on the overall study: The recorded disease courses included relapsing-remitting, secondary progressive and progressive-relapsing multiple sclerosis, and some patients had no subtype annotation. The multiple sclerosis patient repertoires were compared with more than 10 previously published healthy control repertoires from donors aged about 6 to 26 years. A subset of samples was prepared in parallel using single-end sample barcoding, then pooled and co-amplified after Illumina adapter ligation.

The CDR3 sequence holds 16 residues, the cysteine and phenylalanine included. Only the CDR3 DNA is retained, 48 bases long and in frame from the first base. The germline V gene encodes CDR1 MRHNA and CDR2 SNTAGT. V trim: 5 bases; J trim: 7 bases; unmatched bases: 13. TCR beta repertoires were profiled from peripheral blood of roughly 13 young patients with multiple sclerosis to demonstrate the VDJtools post-analysis software. Multiple sclerosis patients were children and adolescents aged about 6 to 17 years. Paper-wide results and their limitations: Significantly higher frequencies in patients than in controls were found for roughly 5 TRBV segments, including TRBV5-6, TRBV5-1 and TRBV20-1. The control group was slightly older than the multiple sclerosis patient group. Direct clustering with F measure revealed strong co-clustering of samples prepared in the same batch, which led to a batch-effect correction. Compared with controls, multiple sclerosis patients had significantly lower normalized Chao1 diversity, a finding suggesting substantial peripheral T-cell clonal expansion.

The chain joins TRBV6-4 to TRBJ2-1, with TRBD2 matching 8 junction bases. Sequencing input: blood. The receptor was derived from a girl aged 5 to 17 with multiple sclerosis. The CDR3 loop reads CASSPRGSGVRNEQFF. In nucleotide form, the sequence is TGTGCCAGCAGTCCCCGGGGTAGCGGGGTTAGGAATGAGCAGTTCTTC.